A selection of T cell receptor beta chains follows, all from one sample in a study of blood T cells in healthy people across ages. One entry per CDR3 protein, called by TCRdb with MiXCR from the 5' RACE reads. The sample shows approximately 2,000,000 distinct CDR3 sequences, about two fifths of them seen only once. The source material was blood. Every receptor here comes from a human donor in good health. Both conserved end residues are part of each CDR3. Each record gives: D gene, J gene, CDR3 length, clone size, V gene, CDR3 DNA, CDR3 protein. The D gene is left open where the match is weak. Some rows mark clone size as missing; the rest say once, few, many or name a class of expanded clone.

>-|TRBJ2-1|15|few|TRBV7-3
TGTGCCAGCAGCTTAACCTCCGGGCCCGTCAATGAGCAGTTCTTC
CASSLTSGPVNEQFF
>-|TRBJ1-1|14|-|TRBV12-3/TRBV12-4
TGTGCCAGCACCCCGGCGGGCATCCATACTGAAGCTTTCTTT
CASTPAGIHTEAFF
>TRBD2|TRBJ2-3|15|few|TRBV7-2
TGTGCCAGCAGCTTAAGCGGGGGGGTCGGAGATACGCAGTATTTT
CASSLSGGVGDTQYF
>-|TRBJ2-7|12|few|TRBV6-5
TGTGCCAGCAGAGGACAGTCCGTCGAGCAGTACTTC
CASRGQSVEQYF
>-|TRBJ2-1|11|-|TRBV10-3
TGTGCCGCTAGTTTGGGCAATGAGCAGTTCTTC
CAASLGNEQFF
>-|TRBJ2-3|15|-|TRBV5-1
TGCGCCAGCAGCCGCGGGACTCCCGGCACAGATACGCAGTATTTT
CASSRGTPGTDTQYF
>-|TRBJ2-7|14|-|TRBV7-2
TGTGCCAGCAGCCCGGACTGGAGCTCCTACGAGCAGTACTTC
CASSPDWSSYEQYF
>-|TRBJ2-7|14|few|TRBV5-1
TGCGCCAGCAGCCAGGCAGGGAGAAAATACGAGCAGTACTTC
CASSQAGRKYEQYF
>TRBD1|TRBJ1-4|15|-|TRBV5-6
TGTGCCAGCAGCTTGCCCGGGACAGGGGTTGAAAAACTGTTTTTT
CASSLPGTGVEKLFF
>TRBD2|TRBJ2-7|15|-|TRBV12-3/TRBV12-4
TGTGCCAGCAGTTTTTTATCGGGGGGGCCCAATGAGCAGTACTTC
CASSFLSGGPNEQYF
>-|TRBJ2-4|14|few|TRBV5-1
TGCGCCAGCAGCCCCGGGCGTAGGGGGGACATTCAGTACTTC
CASSPGRRGDIQYF
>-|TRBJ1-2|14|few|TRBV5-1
TGCGCCAGCAGCCCAAGACAGATGCGTTCTGGCTACACCTTC
CASSPRQMRSGYTF
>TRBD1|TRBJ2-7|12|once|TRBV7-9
TGTGCCAGCAGACCGGACAGGGCCGAGCAGTACTTC
CASRPDRAEQYF
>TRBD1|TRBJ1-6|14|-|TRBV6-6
TGTGCCAGCAGTTACCGACAGGGTGATTCACCCCTCCACTTT
CASSYRQGDSPLHF
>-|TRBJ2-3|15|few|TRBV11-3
TGTGCCAGCAGCTTAGGCCAATCTAGCACAGATACGCAGTATTTT
CASSLGQSSTDTQYF
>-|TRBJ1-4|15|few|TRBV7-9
TGTGCCAGCAGCTTAAGGACATATTCGGATGAAAAACTGTTTTTT
CASSLRTYSDEKLFF